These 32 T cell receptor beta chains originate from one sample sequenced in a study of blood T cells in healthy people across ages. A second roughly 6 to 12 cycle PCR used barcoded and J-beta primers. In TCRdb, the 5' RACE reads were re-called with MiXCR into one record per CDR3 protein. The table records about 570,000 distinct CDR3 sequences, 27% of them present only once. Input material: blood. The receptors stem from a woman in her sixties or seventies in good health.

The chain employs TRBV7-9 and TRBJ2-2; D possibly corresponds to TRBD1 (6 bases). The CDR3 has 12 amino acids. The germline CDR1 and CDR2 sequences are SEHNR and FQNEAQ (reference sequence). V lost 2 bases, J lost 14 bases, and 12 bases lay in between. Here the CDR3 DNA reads TGTGCCAGCAGCTTACCAACAGGGTTTCTGTTTTTT. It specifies CASSLPTGFLFF.

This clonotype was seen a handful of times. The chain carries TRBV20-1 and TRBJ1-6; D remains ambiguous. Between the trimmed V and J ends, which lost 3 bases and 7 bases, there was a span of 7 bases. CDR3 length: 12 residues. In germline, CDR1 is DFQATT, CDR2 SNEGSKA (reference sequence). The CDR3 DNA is TGCAGTGCTAGGGGTTTCAATTCACCCCTCCACTTT. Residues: CSARGFNSPLHF.

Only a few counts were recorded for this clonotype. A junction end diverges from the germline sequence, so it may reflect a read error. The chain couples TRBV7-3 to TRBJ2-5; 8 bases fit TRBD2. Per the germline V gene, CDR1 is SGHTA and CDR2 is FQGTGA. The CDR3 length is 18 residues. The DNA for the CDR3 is TGTGCCAGCAGCCTAACGCCGCGGATAGCGGGGCGGGTAACAACCCAGTACTTC. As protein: CASSLTPRIAGRVTTQYF.

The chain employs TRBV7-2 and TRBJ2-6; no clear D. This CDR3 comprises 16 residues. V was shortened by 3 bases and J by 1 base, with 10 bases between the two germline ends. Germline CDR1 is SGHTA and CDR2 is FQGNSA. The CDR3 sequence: CASSLNRDSGANVLTF. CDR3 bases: TGTGCCAGCAGCTTGAACAGAGATTCTGGGGCCAACGTCCTGACTTTC.

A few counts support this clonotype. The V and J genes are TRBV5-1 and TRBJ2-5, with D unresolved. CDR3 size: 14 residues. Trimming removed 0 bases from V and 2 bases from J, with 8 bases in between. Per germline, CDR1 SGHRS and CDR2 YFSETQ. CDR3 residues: CASSLVPEQETQYF. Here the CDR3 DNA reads TGCGCCAGCAGCTTGGTCCCCGAACAAGAGACCCAGTACTTC.

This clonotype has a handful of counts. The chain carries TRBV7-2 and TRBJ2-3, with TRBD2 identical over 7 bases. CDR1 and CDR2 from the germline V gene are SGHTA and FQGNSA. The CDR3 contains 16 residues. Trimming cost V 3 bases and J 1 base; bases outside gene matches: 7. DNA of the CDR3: TGTGCCAGCAGCTTTAGCGGGCCCGCGGGCACAGATACGCAGTATTTT. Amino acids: CASSFSGPAGTDTQYF.

The CDR3 DNA reads TGTGCCAGCAGCCCCCGGGGGCCACAGCCTATCCAAGAGACCCAGTACTTC. Protein product: CASSPRGPQPIQETQYF. The chain has TRBV3-1 and TRBJ2-5, with D perhaps assigned TRBD1 or TRBD2 (6 bases each). The V and J ends lost 4 bases and 1 base respectively, with 19 bases between them. This CDR3 has 17 amino acids. The germline gives CDR1 LGHDT, CDR2 YNNKEL (reference sequence).

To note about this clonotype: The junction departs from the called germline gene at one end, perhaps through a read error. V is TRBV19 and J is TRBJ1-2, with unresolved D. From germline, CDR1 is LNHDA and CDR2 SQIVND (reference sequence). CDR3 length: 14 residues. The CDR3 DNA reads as TGTACCAGTAGTATAGTAGACGGACTCTATGGCTACACCTTC. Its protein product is CTSSIVDGLYGYTF.

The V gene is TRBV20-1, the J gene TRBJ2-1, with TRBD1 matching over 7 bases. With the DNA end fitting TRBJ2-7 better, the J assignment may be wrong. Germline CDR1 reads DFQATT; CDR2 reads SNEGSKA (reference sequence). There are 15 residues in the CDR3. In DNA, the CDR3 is TGCAGTGCTAGAGACGGCAGGGGGAGCTCCTACGAGCAGTACTTC. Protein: CSARDGRGSSYEQYF.

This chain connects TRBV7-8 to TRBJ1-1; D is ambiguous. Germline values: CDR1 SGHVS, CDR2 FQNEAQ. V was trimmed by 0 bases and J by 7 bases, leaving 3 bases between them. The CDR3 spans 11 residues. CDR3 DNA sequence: TGTGCCAGCAGCTTAGCAGTTGAAGCTTTCTTT. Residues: CASSLAVEAFF.

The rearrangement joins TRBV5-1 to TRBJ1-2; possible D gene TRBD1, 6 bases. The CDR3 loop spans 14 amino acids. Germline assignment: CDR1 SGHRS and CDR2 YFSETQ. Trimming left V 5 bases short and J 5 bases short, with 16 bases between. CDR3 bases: TGCGCCAGCAGAGTCCTGGGGGGCCGGTATGGCTACACCTTC. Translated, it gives CASRVLGGRYGYTF.

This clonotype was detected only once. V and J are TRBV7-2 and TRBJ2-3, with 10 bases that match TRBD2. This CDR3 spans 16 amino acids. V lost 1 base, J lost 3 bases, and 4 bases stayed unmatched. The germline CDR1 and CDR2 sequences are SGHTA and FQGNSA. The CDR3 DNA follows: TGTGCCAGCAGCTTAGAACTAGCGGGGACTACAGATACGCAGTATTTT. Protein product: CASSLELAGTTDTQYF.

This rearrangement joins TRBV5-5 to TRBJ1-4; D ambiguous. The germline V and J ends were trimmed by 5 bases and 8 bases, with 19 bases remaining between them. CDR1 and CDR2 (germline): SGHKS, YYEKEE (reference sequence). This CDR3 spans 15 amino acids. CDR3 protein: CASRSLQHSKEKLFF. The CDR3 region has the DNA TGTGCCAGCAGGTCCCTACAACATAGTAAGGAAAAACTGTTTTTT.

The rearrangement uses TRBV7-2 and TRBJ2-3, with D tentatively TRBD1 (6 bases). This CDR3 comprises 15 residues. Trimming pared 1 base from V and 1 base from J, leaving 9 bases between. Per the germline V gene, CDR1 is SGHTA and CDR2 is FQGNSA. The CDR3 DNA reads TGTGCCAGCAGCTTAGACAGGGACCGCACAGATACGCAGTATTTT. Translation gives CASSLDRDRTDTQYF.

The CDR3 nucleotides are TGCGCCAGCAGCTTGGTTCCAGGGAGGGTGGATCAGCCCCAGCATTTT. Its protein product is CASSLVPGRVDQPQHF. The chain employs TRBV5-1 and TRBJ1-5; D perhaps matches TRBD1 (5 bases). Per germline, CDR1 SGHRS and CDR2 YFSETQ. Trimming shortened V by 0 bases and J by 5 bases, and 15 bases separated the two germline ends. The CDR3 runs to 16 residues.

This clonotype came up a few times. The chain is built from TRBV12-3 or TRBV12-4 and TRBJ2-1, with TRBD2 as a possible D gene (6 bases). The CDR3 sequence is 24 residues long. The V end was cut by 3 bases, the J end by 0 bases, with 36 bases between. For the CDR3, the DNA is TGTGCCAGCAGTTTCGAGGCCTTCGGTCGGGGGACCTCGACAACCCCTAGCTCCTACAATGAGCAGTTCTTC. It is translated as CASSFEAFGRGTSTTPSSYNEQFF.

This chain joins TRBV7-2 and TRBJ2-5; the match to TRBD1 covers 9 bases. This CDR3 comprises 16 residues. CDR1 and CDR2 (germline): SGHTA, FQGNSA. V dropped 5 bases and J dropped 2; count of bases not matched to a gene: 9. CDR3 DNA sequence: TGTGCCAGCAGCCTCCGGTGGGACAGGGTTCAAGAGACCCAGTACTTC. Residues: CASSLRWDRVQETQYF. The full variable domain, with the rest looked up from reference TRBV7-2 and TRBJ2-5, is GAGVSQSPSNKVTEKGKDVELRCDPISGHTALYWYRQSLGQGLEFLIYFQGNSAPDKSGLPSDRFSAERTGGSVSTLTIQRTQQEDSAVYLCASSLRWDRVQETQYFGPGTRLLVL.

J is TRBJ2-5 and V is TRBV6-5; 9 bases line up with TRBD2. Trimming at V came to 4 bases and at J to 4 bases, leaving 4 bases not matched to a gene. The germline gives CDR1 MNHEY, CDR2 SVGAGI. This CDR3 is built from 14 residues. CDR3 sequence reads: CASSSGRGGETQYF. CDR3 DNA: TGTGCCAGCAGTTCGGGGCGGGGGGGAGAGACCCAGTACTTC.

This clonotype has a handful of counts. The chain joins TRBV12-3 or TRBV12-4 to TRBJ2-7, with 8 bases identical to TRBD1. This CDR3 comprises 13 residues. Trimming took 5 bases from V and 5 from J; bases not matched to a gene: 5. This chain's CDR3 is CASSRDRSHEQYF. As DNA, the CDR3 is TGTGCCAGCAGTAGGGACAGGTCCCACGAGCAGTACTTC.

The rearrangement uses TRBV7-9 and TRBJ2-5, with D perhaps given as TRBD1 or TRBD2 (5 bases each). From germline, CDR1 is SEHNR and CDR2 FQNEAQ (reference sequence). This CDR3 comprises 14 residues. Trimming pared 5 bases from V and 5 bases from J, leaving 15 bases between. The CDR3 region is CASSPGTRGETQYF. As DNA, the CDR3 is TGTGCCAGCAGCCCAGGGACCCGAGGCGAGACCCAGTACTTC.

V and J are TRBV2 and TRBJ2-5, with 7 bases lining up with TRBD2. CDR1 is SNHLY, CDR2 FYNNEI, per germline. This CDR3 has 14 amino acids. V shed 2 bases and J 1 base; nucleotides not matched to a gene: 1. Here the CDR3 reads CASSESGVQETQYF. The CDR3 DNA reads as TGTGCCAGCAGTGAAAGCGGGGTCCAAGAGACCCAGTACTTC.

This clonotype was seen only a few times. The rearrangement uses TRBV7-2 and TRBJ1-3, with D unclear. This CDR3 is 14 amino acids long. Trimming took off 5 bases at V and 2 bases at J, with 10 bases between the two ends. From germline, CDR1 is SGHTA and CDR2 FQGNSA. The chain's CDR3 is CASSPRTAGNTIYF. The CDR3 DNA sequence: TGTGCCAGCAGCCCACGGACTGCTGGAAACACCATATATTTT.

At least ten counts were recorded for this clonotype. The CDR3 DNA reads TGTGCCAGCAGTGGGGCAGGAGGAGAGACCCAGTACTTC. This codes for CASSGAGGETQYF. The chain joins TRBV2 to TRBJ2-5; TRBD2 might be the D (5 bases). With 4 bases removed from V and 4 bases from J, the gap between germline ends came to 10 bases. Looked up from germline, CDR1 is SNHLY and CDR2 is FYNNEI. The CDR3 runs 13 residues.

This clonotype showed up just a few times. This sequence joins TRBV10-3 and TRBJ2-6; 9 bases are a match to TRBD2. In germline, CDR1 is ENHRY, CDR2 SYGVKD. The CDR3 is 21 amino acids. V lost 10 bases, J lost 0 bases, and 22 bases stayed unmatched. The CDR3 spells CATETYAGGIVGASGANVLTF. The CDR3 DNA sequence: TGTGCCACGGAGACCTACGCGGGGGGGATCGTTGGGGCCTCTGGGGCCAACGTCCTGACTTTC.

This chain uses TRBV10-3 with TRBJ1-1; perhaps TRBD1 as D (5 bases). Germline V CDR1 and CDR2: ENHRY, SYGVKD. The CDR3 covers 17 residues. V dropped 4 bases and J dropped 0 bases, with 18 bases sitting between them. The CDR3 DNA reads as TGTGCCATCAGTGCGGGGACCGGAGCAGTCTTGAACACTGAAGCTTTCTTT. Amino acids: CAISAGTGAVLNTEAFF.

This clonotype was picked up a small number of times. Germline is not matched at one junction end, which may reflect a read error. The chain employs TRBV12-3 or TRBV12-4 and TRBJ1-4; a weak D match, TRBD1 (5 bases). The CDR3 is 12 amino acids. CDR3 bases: TGTGCCTGCAGTTTCGGGCAGGGTCAACTGTTTTTT. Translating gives CACSFGQGQLFF.

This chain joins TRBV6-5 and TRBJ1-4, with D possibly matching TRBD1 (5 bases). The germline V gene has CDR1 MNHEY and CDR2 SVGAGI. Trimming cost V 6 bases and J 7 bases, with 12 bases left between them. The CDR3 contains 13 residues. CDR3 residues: CASREGEGEKLFF. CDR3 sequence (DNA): TGTGCCAGCAGAGAAGGGGAGGGTGAAAAACTGTTTTTT.

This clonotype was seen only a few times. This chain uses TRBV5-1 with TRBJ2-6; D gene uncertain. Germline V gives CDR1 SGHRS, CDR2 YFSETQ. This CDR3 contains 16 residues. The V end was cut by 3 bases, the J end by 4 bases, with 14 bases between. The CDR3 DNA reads TGCGCCAGCAGCTCGGCCCCTCAGGTAGGGGCCAACGTCCTGACTTTC. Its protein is CASSSAPQVGANVLTF.

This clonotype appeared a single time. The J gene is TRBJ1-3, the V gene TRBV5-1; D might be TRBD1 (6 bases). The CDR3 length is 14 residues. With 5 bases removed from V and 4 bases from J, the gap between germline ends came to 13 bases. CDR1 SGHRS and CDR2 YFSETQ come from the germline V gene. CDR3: CASRIQGSGNTIYF. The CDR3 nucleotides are TGCGCCAGCAGGATACAGGGTTCGGGAAACACCATATATTTT.

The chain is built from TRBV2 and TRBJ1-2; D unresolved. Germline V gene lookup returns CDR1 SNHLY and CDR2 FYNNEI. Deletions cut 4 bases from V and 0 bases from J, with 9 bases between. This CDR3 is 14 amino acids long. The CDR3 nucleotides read TGTGCCAGCAGTGTTCTTTCCACTAACTATGGCTACACCTTC. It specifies CASSVLSTNYGYTF.

DNA for the CDR3: TGTGCCAGCAGTTACGACAGGGGGTCGGGCGGCCACACCTTC. Protein product: CASSYDRGSGGHTF. The rearrangement joins TRBV6-2 or TRBV6-3 to TRBJ1-2, with 9 bases that match TRBD1. Germline CDR1 reads MNHEY; CDR2 reads SVGEGT. The CDR3 consists of 14 residues. The V and J ends lost 2 bases and 12 bases, in that order; junction bases with no gene match: 10.

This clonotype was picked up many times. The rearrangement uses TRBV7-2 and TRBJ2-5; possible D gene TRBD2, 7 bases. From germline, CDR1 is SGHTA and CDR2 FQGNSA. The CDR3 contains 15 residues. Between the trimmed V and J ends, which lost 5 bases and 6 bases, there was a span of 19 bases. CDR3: CASSLGGARGKTQYF. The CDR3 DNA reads TGTGCCAGCAGCCTGGGGGGGGCTCGGGGAAAGACCCAGTACTTC.